This is a list of T cell receptor beta chains from one sample in a study of blood T cell repertoires in COVID-19. Clones were read by immunoSEQ multiplex PCR, and TCRdb kept only the in-frame ones, dropping some. This sample carries hundreds of thousands of clones, approximately 90% of them seen once, and the ten largest clones take about 0.8%. The specimen sequenced was peripheral blood. The receptors were sampled from a man in his fifties or sixties with COVID-19, enrolled during active disease. Both conserved end residues are part of each CDR3. The D gene is left open where the match is weak. Clone size is stated in some rows and not others, as once, few, many or a class when expanded.

TRBD2	TRBV30	NA	TRBJ2-7	CAWSVSGAEQYF	TGTGCCTGGAGTGTAAGCGGGGCCGAGCAGTACTTC
NA	TRBV29-1	NA	TRBJ1-2	CSVEDHSRGYGYTF	TGCAGCGTTGAAGATCACTCTCGAGGGTATGGCTACACCTTC
NA	TRBV5-1	once	TRBJ1-2	CASRETVNYGYTF	TGCGCCAGCAGGGAGACAGTTAACTATGGCTACACCTTC
TRBD1	TRBV19	NA	TRBJ1-6	CASRGTGESPLHF	TGTGCCAGTCGTGGGACAGGGGAATCACCCCTCCACTTT
NA	TRBV27	few	TRBJ2-7	CASSSQRQRYEQYF	TGTGCCAGCAGTTCTCAGCGGCAGAGATACGAGCAGTACTTC
TRBD1	TRBV9	NA	TRBJ1-2	CASSLLDRGGDGYTF	TGTGCCAGCAGCTTACTGGACAGGGGAGGAGATGGCTACACCTTC
NA	TRBV4-3	NA	TRBJ2-3	CASSPDYRTDTQYF	TGCGCCAGCAGCCCAGACTACCGCACAGATACGCAGTATTTT
NA	TRBV19	NA	TRBJ1-2	CATNPRGWGGGYTF	TGTGCCACCAACCCCAGGGGATGGGGTGGAGGCTACACCTTC
NA	TRBV30	NA	TRBJ2-1	CACAPGTTNNEQFF	TGTGCCTGTGCGCCCGGGACAACCAACAATGAGCAGTTCTTC
NA	TRBV14	NA	TRBJ2-2	CASSQASAAGELFF	TGTGCCAGCAGCCAAGCTTCGGCGGCCGGGGAGCTGTTTTTT
NA	TRBV5-1	NA	TRBJ1-1	CASSFNVGNTEAFF	TGCGCCAGCAGCTTTAATGTCGGGAACACTGAAGCTTTCTTT
TRBD1	TRBV5-1	NA	TRBJ1-2	CARGQGDLAYGYTF	TGCGCCAGGGGACAGGGGGACCTTGCCTATGGCTACACCTTC